The clone carrying this T cell receptor (beta chain) was picked up a small number of times. Antigen unknown. The data originate from a study of response to subunit inactivated influenza vaccine. Each CDR3 protein is one row after TCRdb ran MiXCR on the RT-PCR reads. Among more than 700,000 distinct CDR3 sequences listed, 21% were seen once. Study-wide results and caveats: New T cells are recruited in small numbers by each seasonal influenza vaccination, according to the authors' suggestion.

With 6 bases removed from V and 0 bases from J, the gap between germline ends came to 15 bases. The CDR3 sequence is 15 residues long. Germline V gene sequence: CDR1 LNHDA, CDR2 SQIVND (reference sequence). This receptor was obtained from a man between 45 and 60 years old who received an inactivated influenza vaccine. This sample comprised PBMCs from blood, obtained approximately 5 days after vaccination. J is TRBJ2-7 and V is TRBV19; the D gene could be TRBD1 or TRBD2 (5 bases each). CDR3 protein: CASSIAAGTSYEQYF. The CDR3 nucleotides are TGTGCCAGTAGCATCGCGGCAGGGACCTCCTACGAGCAGTACTTC. Drawing the rest from reference TRBV19 and TRBJ2-7, the complete variable domain is DGGITQSPKYLFRKEGQNVTLSCEQNLNHDAMYWYRQDPGQGLRLIYYSQIVNDFQKGDIAEGYSVSREKKESFPLTVTSAQKNPTAFYLCASSIAAGTSYEQYFGPGTRLTVT.